This T cell receptor beta chain was captured by sequencing in a study of T-cell memory formation after mild COVID-19. Turning to the study itself: Most TCR clusters belonged to a single donor. Findings and caveats of the study: Among contracting clones, CD4+ were mainly CM/EM and CD8+ enriched in EMRA. While clones contracting from day 15 to 85 were balanced between CD4 and CD8, later expanders leaned CD4+.

The germline V gene encodes CDR1 SGHRS and CDR2 YFSETQ. The CDR3 is made up of 14 amino acids. The ends were cut back, 0 bases at V and 8 bases at J, with 14 bases in the middle. One entry per CDR3 protein results from TCRdb running MiXCR on the 5' RACE reads. The data hold roughly 130,000 distinct CDR3 sequences, with approximately 6.3% observed a single time. In this sample, this clonotype turned up many times. Its antigen is as yet unknown. Material for sequencing was PBMCs or a T cell subset sorted from them (not recorded which). The sequence was collected from an adult woman who had mild COVID-19 (a few samples of this study predate the infection). Cell type and time point are not known. The chain couples TRBV5-1 to TRBJ1-1, with D perhaps matching TRBD1 (6 bases). The CDR3 DNA follows: TGCGCCAGCAGCTTGGGACAGGTGGAATCCGAAGCTTTCTTT. Amino acid sequence: CASSLGQVESEAFF.